This T cell receptor beta chain was retrieved from a study of vaccination and CD4 T cells after COVID-19 (dated by TCRdb to between 2021 and 2024). Some background on the complete study: Every convalescent patient had a positive nasal swab PCR test for SARS-CoV-2, with mild disease in 8 to 10 patients and severe disease in one. The convalescent cohort included six males and four females, with two Hispanic individuals, seven Caucasians, two Asians and one multiracial person. Overlapping spike peptide pools from SARS-CoV-2 and from the common cold coronaviruses HCoV-NL63, HCoV-OC43 and HCoV-229E were used as culture stimuli. The time from the second vaccine dose to post-vaccine blood sampling had a median of approximately 72 days and ranged from about 14 to 250 days. In some eleven COVID-19 convalescent patients and 4 infection-naive healthy vaccine recipients, researchers compared the spike-specific CD4+ TCR repertoire from before mRNA vaccination with the repertoire from after. Participants received two doses of either the Pfizer-BioNTech BNT162b2 vaccine (n=8) or the Moderna mRNA-1273 vaccine (n=2). Post-COVID blood samples from convalescent patients were collected a median of roughly 100 days after diagnosis, with a range of 35 to 161 days. In control cultures, a CEFX viral epitope pool was used as positive control, an HIV-1 Nef peptide pool was used as negative control, or no peptide was added.

Trimming costs V 6 bases and J 4 bases, and their ends lie 7 bases apart. Counted from cysteine to phenylalanine, this CDR3 has 12 amino acids. The CDR3 DNA has 36 bases and is translated from base 1. CDR1 and CDR2 were assigned from the germline V gene as MNHEY and SVGEGT. In the paper's terms, the treatment or condition label means: 10-day PBMC culture with coronavirus spike peptide pools or control peptides (ViraFEST assay). The study used the ViraFEST assay, which expanded antigen-specific T cells with peptide pools and then identified expanded clonotypes by TCR sequencing. Positive SARS-CoV-2 PCR tests in the convalescent patients dated from March to December 2020, before Alpha, Beta and Delta variants emerged in the United States. Approximately 1.8 million PBMCs per well were cultured in IMDM with approximately 5% human AB serum and approximately 9.1 IU/ml IL-2, plus 10 ug/ml peptide pools. On days 3 and 7, half of the culture medium was replaced with fresh IL-2-containing medium. Once the cells had been in culture for over nine days, the EasySep CD4+ T cell isolation kit was used to isolate CD4+ T cells by negative selection. PBMCs were separated from whole blood using Ficoll-Paque Plus gradient centrifugation and then either used fresh or cryopreserved at -140C. In general, triplicate wells were set up for every culture condition.

The method was PCR. DNA from cultured CD4+ T cells was subjected to TCR sequencing with the Oncomine TCR Beta short-read assay at the Johns Hopkins FTIC core. Genomic DNA was extracted from the cultured CD4+ T cells with the QIAamp micro DNA kit. Oncomine TCR Beta libraries made from cultured CD4+ T cells were pooled using unique dual indexes and sequenced on an Illumina iSeq 100. Processing in the source paper ran as follows. Non-productive sequences were removed, and CDR3s not starting with C, not ending with F or W, or shorter than 7 amino acids were discarded. The MANAFEST web application was used to identify antigen-specific clonotypes by comparing peptide-stimulated wells against reference wells and other culture wells. Positive clones required FDR below 0.05, an odds ratio above 5, and productive frequency above 0.1% in at least two of three replicate wells. Clonotypes that were significantly expanded in both SARS-CoV-2 spike wells and at least one common cold coronavirus spike condition were defined as cross-reactive. CDR3 homology was assessed with Levenshtein distances (stringdist) and unrooted phylogenetic trees (ape) in R version 3.6.1. In-frame beta chains were kept once TCRdb had trimmed the public reads at Q25 with fastp and called clones with MiXCR. Rows with one shared CDR3 protein collapse into an entry with the most common genes and DNA. These V and J calls derive from TCRdb rather than the authors' analysis. The sample table holds fewer than 20,000 distinct CDR3 sequences, of which 45% to 60% were seen once. About 8% of the sample is held by the ten biggest clonotypes.

What the study reported, not specific to this receptor: In convalescent patients, a median around 86% of post-vaccine SARS-CoV-2-reactive clones were detected only after vaccination, suggesting vaccine-specific priming. Nearly all vaccine-specific clones in convalescent patients (304 of 307) were mono-reactive for SARS-CoV-2 spike rather than cross-reactive with common cold coronaviruses. Although the median number of SARS-CoV-2-reactive clonotypes went up from roughly 23 after infection to 38 after vaccination, the increase was not significant. Relatively few convalescent patients were included in the study, and early timepoints after natural infection were not analyzed.

This clonotype occurred a few times. There is no known antigen for this receptor. No base-level quality is on record; no much larger clone is a single base apart. Sequencing used CD4+ T cells from blood, cultured in vitro. The chain is assembled from TRBV6-2 or TRBV6-3 and TRBJ1-5; no D gene can be assigned with confidence. The clonotype was recovered from a human donor who had recovered from COVID-19. The bases are TGTGCCAGCAGGAGACCAAATCAGCCCCAGCATTTT. Translated, this gives CASRRPNQPQHF.